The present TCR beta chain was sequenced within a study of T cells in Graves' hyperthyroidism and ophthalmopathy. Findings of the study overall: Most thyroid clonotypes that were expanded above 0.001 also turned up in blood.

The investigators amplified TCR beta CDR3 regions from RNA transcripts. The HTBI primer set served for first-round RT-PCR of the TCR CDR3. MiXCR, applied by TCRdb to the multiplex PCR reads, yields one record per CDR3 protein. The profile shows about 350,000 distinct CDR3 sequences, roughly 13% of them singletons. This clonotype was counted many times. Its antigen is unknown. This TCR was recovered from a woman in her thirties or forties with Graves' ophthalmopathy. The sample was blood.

CDR3 amino acids: CASSLHSNEQFF. CDR3 bases: TGTGCCAGCAGTTTACACAGCAATGAGCAGTTCTTC. The chain is built from TRBV12-3 or TRBV12-4 and TRBJ2-1; D unresolved. V lost 2 bases, J lost 6 bases, and 5 bases lay in between. There are 12 residues in the CDR3.